This TCR beta chain was recorded in a study of CD8 T cells in Susac syndrome (dated by TCRdb to between 2019 and 2020). In terms of the full investigation: Whether CD8+ T cell activation and differentiation in Susac syndrome was antigen driven was tested using repertoire sequencing. The investigation overall reported the following: The study acknowledged that relatively few individuals were included in the TCR sequencing and HLA analysis.

RNA was extracted using the RNeasy kit, and roughly 0.5 to 1 microgram was reverse transcribed with random hexamers. TCR beta CDR3 regions were amplified with the immunoSEQ multiplex PCR assay covering 54 Vbeta and 13 Jbeta segments. Bias from PCR amplification was corrected by using a synthetic template baseline for primer optimization and for computational correction. The authors processed their data as follows. Reads were annotated to V, D and J genes per IMGT and analyzed with immunoSEQ Analyzer, keeping only productive sequences. Clonality was computed as one minus Shannon entropy normalized by log2 of the number of productive unique sequences. For each patient and control, public and private clones were evaluated within the 100 most prevalent clones. Clones were defined as Susac-specific if absent from the healthy and MS cohorts, from over a thousand published viral clones and from other ImmuneACCESS disease sequences. Starting from the raw public reads, TCRdb applied fastp trimming at Q25, assembled clones with MiXCR and retained in-frame beta chains. Identical CDR3 proteins give one entry, which carries the most common genes and DNA. The V and J calls were determined by TCRdb, not by the authors. The sample table shows tens of thousands of distinct CDR3 sequences, and around 96% are seen once. Of the sample, 0.095% to 0.13% falls within the top ten clones.

From cysteine to phenylalanine, the CDR3 is 13 amino acids long. Only CDR3 DNA is held: 39 bases, read in frame from base 1. The germline V gene provides CDR1 KGHSH and CDR2 LQKENI. V was cut back by 5 bases and J by 9 bases, leaving a gap of 11 bases between them. High-throughput TCR beta sequencing profiled peripheral blood CD8+ and CD4+ T cells from healthy donors, Susac syndrome patients and multiple sclerosis patients. Treatment-naive patients with stable or active relapsing-remitting disease fulfilling revised McDonald criteria were used as multiple sclerosis controls. Bulk CD8+ and CD4+ T cells were purified by magnetic negative isolation, while CD8+ TEMRA cells were enriched using FACS. Blood was collected in EDTA tubes and processed within 24 hours, with PBMCs isolated through density gradient centrifugation. PBMCs intended for TCR sequencing were frozen in liquid nitrogen and were later thawed in a 37 degrees C water bath. Purity of sorted or isolated CD4+, CD8+ and CD8+ TEMRA cells was at least 90%.

Concerning this clonotype: Which antigen it targets is not known. No much larger clone is present one base from it, and per-base qualities are unavailable.

This clonotype was sampled from a human donor with multiple sclerosis. Recombination connected TRBV18 to TRBJ1-6; a confident D gene designation cannot be given. Sequencing input: CD4+ T cells from PBMCs. CDR3 reads: CASSSEVGSPLHF. The DNA is TGTGCCAGCTCATCTGAAGTTGGTTCACCCCTCCACTTT.